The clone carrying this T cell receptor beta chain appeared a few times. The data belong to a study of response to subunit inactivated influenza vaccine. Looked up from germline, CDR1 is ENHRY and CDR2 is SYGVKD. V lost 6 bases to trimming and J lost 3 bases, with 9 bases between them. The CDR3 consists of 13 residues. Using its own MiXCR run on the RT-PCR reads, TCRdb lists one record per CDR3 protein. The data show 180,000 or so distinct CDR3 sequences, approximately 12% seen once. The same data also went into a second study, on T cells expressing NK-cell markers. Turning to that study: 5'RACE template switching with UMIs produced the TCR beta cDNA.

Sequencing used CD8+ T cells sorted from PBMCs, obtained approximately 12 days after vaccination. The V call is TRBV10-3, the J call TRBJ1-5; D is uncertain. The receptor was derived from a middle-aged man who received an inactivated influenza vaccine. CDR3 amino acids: CAIRAGSNQPQHF. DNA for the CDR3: TGTGCCATCAGGGCAGGCTCCAATCAGCCCCAGCATTTT.